This T cell receptor (beta chain) was sequenced during a study of T-cell reconstitution after alpha-beta-depleted transplantation in children. This clonotype was detected ten times or more. The germline gives CDR1 SGHTA, CDR2 FQGNSA. The CDR3 is 13 residues long. V was trimmed by 1 base and J by 7 bases, leaving 10 bases between them. The library targeted TCRbeta and was prepared with unique molecular identifiers. TCRdb called the PCR reads again in MiXCR, with one record for every CDR3 protein. Of 83,000 or so distinct CDR3 sequences listed, 7% to 10% are singletons. The sample was PBMCs from the stem cell graft donor, taken from the stem cell graft. This chain joins TRBV7-2 and TRBJ1-1; no definite D call. The source is a human donor who donated a stem cell graft to a child with congenital amegakaryocytic thrombocytopenia. CDR3 sequence reads: CASSLVLRDEAFF. Written as DNA, the CDR3 is TGTGCCAGCAGCTTAGTATTGAGGGATGAAGCTTTCTTT.